The 12 T cell receptor beta chains below were found in one sample sequenced in a study of T cells after yellow fever vaccination. TCRdb analysed the 5' RACE reads with MiXCR anew, one entry per CDR3 protein. The profile shows approximately 85,000 distinct CDR3 sequences, 10% to 15% of them singletons. Sequenced here: CD8+ T cells not binding an NS4B(214-222) dextramer, sorted from PBMCs, sampled roughly 23 days after the first yellow fever vaccination. The receptors shown here come from a man aged 18 to 30 who received the YFV17D yellow fever vaccine.

The sample holds one count of this clonotype. V gene TRBV10-3 combines with J gene TRBJ2-2, with D possibly matching TRBD1 (6 bases). In germline, CDR1 is ENHRY, CDR2 SYGVKD. This CDR3 has 13 residues. V was trimmed by 4 bases and J by 4 bases, leaving 7 bases between them. Here the CDR3 DNA reads TGTGCCATCAGTGGGACAGCCACCGGGGAGCTGTTTTTT. Translating it yields CAISGTATGELFF.

The chain employs TRBV7-9 and TRBJ2-6; either TRBD1 or TRBD2 may supply D (6 bases each). Per germline, CDR1 SEHNR and CDR2 FQNEAQ (reference sequence). CDR3 size: 16 residues. Trimming shortened V by 1 base and J by 3 bases, and 10 bases separated the two germline ends. The CDR3 reads CASSLGGGRGANVLTF. CDR3 nucleotide sequence: TGTGCCAGCAGCTTAGGTGGGGGGCGTGGGGCCAACGTCCTGACTTTC.

This clonotype was seen a few times. This chain joins TRBV11-2 and TRBJ2-4, with TRBD2 matching over 9 bases. The CDR3 runs to 15 residues. Germline trimming cut 7 bases from V and 8 bases from J; bases unmatched to any gene: 12. Germline V gene sequence: CDR1 SGHAT, CDR2 FQNNGV. In DNA, the CDR3 is TGTGCCAGCACCTCTAGCGGGGCCCAAGGGGACATTCAGTACTTC. This sequence encodes CASTSSGAQGDIQYF.

Only a few counts were recorded for this clonotype. The chain combines TRBV7-9 with TRBJ2-7, with 7 nucleotides matching TRBD1. The CDR3 runs to 14 residues. J was trimmed by 0 bases and V by 4 bases; bases with no gene match: 3. In germline, CDR1 is SEHNR, CDR2 FQNEAQ (reference sequence). The chain's CDR3 is CASSSDRASYEQYF. CDR3 bases: TGTGCCAGCAGCTCCGACAGGGCCTCCTACGAGCAGTACTTC.

This clonotype was picked up a small number of times. The chain couples TRBV5-4 to TRBJ2-1; maybe TRBD2 (5 bases). V lost 2 bases to trimming and J lost 8 bases, with 14 bases between them. Germline V gene sequence: CDR1 SGHNT, CDR2 YYREEE (reference sequence). CDR3 length: 14 residues. In DNA, the CDR3 is TGTGCCAGCAGCTTCCGGGGTCTTGAAGATGAGCAGTTCTTC. This sequence encodes CASSFRGLEDEQFF.

J is TRBJ1-2 and V is TRBV9; TRBD1 agrees at 10 bases. The CDR3 sequence is 15 residues long. Trimming removed 3 bases from V and 6 bases from J; junction bases left unmatched: 8. Germline V gene lookup returns CDR1 SGDLS and CDR2 YYNGEE. The CDR3 DNA follows: TGTGCCAGCAGCGGGACCGCGACAGGGGGCGATGGCTACACCTTC. It encodes CASSGTATGGDGYTF.

The table lists this clonotype with a few counts. This chain links TRBV24-1 with TRBJ2-1; D assignment may be TRBD1 or TRBD2 (5 bases each). CDR1 is KGHDR, CDR2 SFDVKD, per germline. There are 13 residues in the CDR3. Trimming removed 4 bases from V and 5 bases from J, with 8 bases in between. The CDR3 DNA reads as TGTGCCACCAGTGAGCGAGGGGACAATGAGCAGTTCTTC. It specifies CATSERGDNEQFF.

The chain combines TRBV20-1 with TRBJ2-3, with 9 positions matching TRBD2. Per the germline V gene, CDR1 is DFQATT and CDR2 is SNEGSKA (reference sequence). Unmatched junction bases numbered 6, after V lost 4 bases and J lost 1 base. This CDR3 has 15 amino acids. The CDR3 spells CSANSGGLGTDTQYF. CDR3 DNA: TGCAGTGCTAATAGCGGGGGCCTCGGCACAGATACGCAGTATTTT.

V and J are TRBV4-1 and TRBJ1-4; the match to TRBD1 covers 7 bases. The CDR3 is 14 amino acids. Trimming at V came to 4 bases and at J to 7 bases, leaving 6 bases not matched to a gene. Germline V gene data show CDR1 as MGHRA and CDR2 as YSYEKL. DNA for the CDR3: TGCGCCAGCAGCCGGTACAGGGGACGTGAAAAACTGTTTTTT. Translating gives CASSRYRGREKLFF.

The rearrangement joins TRBV6-5 to TRBJ2-1; D is unresolved. Per the germline V gene, CDR1 is MNHEY and CDR2 is SVGAGI. The CDR3 totals 14 residues. V lost 1 base, J lost 9 bases, and 13 bases lay in between. The CDR3 DNA follows: TGTGCCAGCAGTTACTACGCCCGGCCCGGTGAGCAGTTCTTC. Its translation is CASSYYARPGEQFF.

This rearrangement joins TRBV4-1 to TRBJ1-5; D possibly corresponds to TRBD1 (5 bases). The CDR3 has 15 amino acids. Germline values: CDR1 MGHRA, CDR2 YSYEKL. The V gene lost 1 base and the J gene lost 4 bases, with 11 bases spanning the gap. The CDR3 coding sequence is TGCGCCAGCAGCCAAGTGGGGGTCGGAAATCAGCCCCAGCATTTT. Amino acid sequence: CASSQVGVGNQPQHF.

This clonotype has a handful of counts. The chain is built from TRBV4-3 and TRBJ2-3, with TRBD2 matching 15 bases. CDR3 size: 18 residues. Germline CDR1 is LGHNA and CDR2 is YSLEER. Germline trimming cut 0 bases from V and 5 bases from J; bases unmatched to any gene: 6. DNA of the CDR3: TGCGCCAGCAGCCAAGAGGGACTAGCGGGGGGCCTACGAGATACGCAGTATTTT. Its protein product is CASSQEGLAGGLRDTQYF.